The 27 T cell receptor beta chains given below trace back to one sample, sequenced in a study of Ad26.COV2.S vaccination and SARS-CoV-2 variants. Sequencing used immunoSEQ multiplex PCR; TCRdb keeps in-frame clones, though not all of them. The repertoire holds about 460,000 clones, with 89% as singletons. Sample treatment: about 20 received Ad26.COV2.S at low or high dose, single or two shots; about five received placebo; per-sample allocation not given. The investigators took samples on day 63 after the first vaccine or placebo injection. This material consisted of peripheral blood, taken in a trial of Ad26.COV2.S vaccine versus placebo. The receptors come from a person aged 18-60 years who received the Ad26.COV2.S COVID-19 vaccine or a placebo.

The rearrangement uses TRBV5-6 and TRBJ1-1, with D perhaps TRBD1 (5 bases). Germline values: CDR1 SGHDT, CDR2 YYEEEE. This CDR3 has 16 amino acids. V lost 5 bases to trimming and J lost 5 bases, with 22 bases between them. The CDR3 region has the DNA TGTGCCAGCAGACGATACGGGGCTCGTTTGAGGACTGAAGCTTTCTTT. Protein sequence: CASRRYGARLRTEAFF.

This clone was detected only a few times. The chain joins TRBV9 to TRBJ2-5; a possible D gene is TRBD2 (6 bases). Trimming took 5 bases from V and 4 from J, leaving 15 bases between them. The CDR3 sequence is 14 residues long. Germline V gene data show CDR1 as SGDLS and CDR2 as YYNGEE. This CDR3 reads CASSRTGLTETQYF. The CDR3 DNA reads TGTGCCAGCAGTCGTACGGGACTGACAGAGACCCAGTACTTC.

This clone is a singleton in its sample. Mismatch with germline at one junction end may stem from a read error. The chain employs TRBV24-1 and TRBJ1-1; no clear D. The CDR3 is 11 residues long. Germline V lookup: CDR1 KGHDR, CDR2 SFDVKD. The CDR3 DNA reads as TGTGCCACCAGTGATTTCCCCCCTGGGAGTTTT. This encodes CATSDFPPGSF.

Comment on this clone: Other DNA sequences in this sample translate to the same CDR3. This rearrangement joins TRBV6-5 to TRBJ1-2, with D tentatively TRBD1 (5 bases). There are 14 residues in the CDR3. CDR1 MNHEY and CDR2 SVGAGI come from the germline V gene. V was pared by 0 bases and J by 2 bases, with 7 bases between. CDR3 protein: CASSYSGRNYGYTF. In DNA, the CDR3 is TGTGCCAGCAGTTACTCGGGACGAAACTATGGCTACACCTTC.

The V gene is TRBV5-5, the J gene TRBJ1-3; a possible D gene is TRBD1 (5 bases). V gave up 4 bases and J gave up 0 bases, with 14 bases separating them. Germline loops: CDR1 SGHKS, CDR2 YYEKEE (reference sequence). The CDR3 sequence is 16 residues long. CDR3 residues: CASSKGDRSSGNTIYF. The CDR3 nucleotides read TGTGCCAGCAGCAAAGGGGACCGAAGCTCTGGAAACACCATATATTTT.

The count of this clone is one. The rearrangement joins TRBV7-8 to TRBJ2-7; D is perhaps TRBD1 (7 bases). The germline gives CDR1 SGHVS, CDR2 FQNEAQ. The ends were cut back, 5 bases at V and 4 bases at J, with 18 bases in the middle. CDR3 length equals 15 residues. CDR3 coding DNA: TGTGCCAGCAGCCGATCAGGGGGGAAAGAATACGAGCAGTACTTC. As protein: CASSRSGGKEYEQYF. Full variable domain (rest looked up from reference TRBV7-8 and TRBJ2-7): GAGVSQSPRYKVAKRGQDVALRCDPISGHVSLFWYQQALGQGPEFLTYFQNEAQLDKSGLPSDRFFAERPEGSVSTLKIQRTQQEDSAVYLCASSRSGGKEYEQYFGPGTRLTVT.

The chain has TRBV19 and TRBJ1-1; D gene ambiguous. Germline-derived CDR1 and CDR2 are LNHDA and SQIVND (reference sequence). V lost 5 bases, J lost 8 bases, and 12 bases lay in between. The CDR3 extends over 12 amino acids. The CDR3 nucleotides read TGTGCCAGTAGTCCGACCCGGGCAGAAGCTTTCTTT. It yields the protein CASSPTRAEAFF.

The chain carries TRBV7-8 and TRBJ1-1, with D maybe TRBD1 (5 bases). Trimming pared 5 bases from V and 4 bases from J, leaving 20 bases between. The CDR3 is made up of 16 amino acids. Germline assignment: CDR1 SGHVS and CDR2 FQNEAQ. Here the CDR3 reads CASSHGSTGGVTEAFF. DNA of the CDR3: TGTGCCAGCAGCCACGGGAGCACAGGAGGAGTCACTGAAGCTTTCTTT.

This clone was observed a handful of times. The chain uses TRBV4-1 and TRBJ2-4, with a possible D match to TRBD2 (6 bases). The CDR3 sequence is 16 residues long. With 0 bases removed from V and 3 bases from J, the gap between germline ends came to 12 bases. Germline V gene data show CDR1 as MGHRA and CDR2 as YSYEKL. This CDR3 reads CASSQDPGVVKNIQYF. In DNA form, the CDR3 reads TGCGCCAGCAGCCAAGATCCGGGAGTAGTCAAAAACATTCAGTACTTC.

V and J are TRBV2 and TRBJ2-5; 10 positions match TRBD2. CDR3 size: 14 residues. CDR1 SNHLY and CDR2 FYNNEI come from the germline V gene. The V and J ends lost 6 bases and 4 bases, in that order; junction bases with no gene match: 5. CDR3 sequence: CASRLASGRETQYF. The CDR3 nucleotides are TGTGCCAGCAGATTGGCTAGCGGGAGAGAGACCCAGTACTTC.

This chain links TRBV6-5 with TRBJ1-2; 9 bases line up with TRBD1. Germline values: CDR1 MNHEY, CDR2 SVGAGI. The J segment lost 0 bases and the V segment lost 6 bases, leaving 5 bases of the junction unmatched. This CDR3 region has 15 residues. The CDR3 is CASSQDRGANYGYTF. The CDR3 DNA follows: TGTGCCAGCAGCCAGGACAGGGGAGCTAACTATGGCTACACCTTC.

The chain joins TRBV11-3 to TRBJ2-1; D is undetermined. This CDR3 spans 14 amino acids. The germline CDR1 and CDR2 sequences are SGHNT and YENEEA. Trimming shortened V by 1 base and J by 5 bases, and 9 bases separated the two germline ends. CDR3 coding DNA: TGTGCCAGCAGCTTAGGAGGCAGCAACAATGAGCAGTTCTTC. Protein: CASSLGGSNNEQFF. The whole variable domain, remainder taken from reference TRBV11-3 and TRBJ2-1, is EAGVVQSPRYKIIEKKQPVAFWCNPISGHNTLYWYLQNLGQGPELLIRYENEEAVDDSQLPKDRFSAERLKGVDSTLKIQPAELGDSAVYLCASSLGGSNNEQFFGPGTRLTVL.

This clone was detected a few times. V gene TRBV9 combines with J gene TRBJ2-7; D is uncertain. Germline CDR1 is SGDLS and CDR2 is YYNGEE. This CDR3 region has 14 residues. V lost 0 bases, J lost 1 base, and 8 bases lay in between. CDR3 nucleotide sequence: TGTGCCAGCAGCGTAGGTGGGCGGTCCTACGAGCAGTACTTC. Its translation: CASSVGGRSYEQYF.

V is TRBV19 and J is TRBJ2-1; D remains unclear. Germline loops: CDR1 LNHDA, CDR2 SQIVND (reference sequence). The V and J ends lost 5 bases and 14 bases respectively, with 13 bases between them. This CDR3 has 11 residues. The CDR3 protein is CASSDLVVEFF. The CDR3 DNA reads TGTGCCAGTAGTGATCTAGTAGTGGAGTTCTTC.

This clone has a single count. The V gene is TRBV5-1, the J gene TRBJ2-4; 9 nucleotides align to TRBD1. V was clipped by 0 bases and J by 7 bases; unmatched bases: 2. The CDR3 spans 14 residues. CDR1 is SGHRS, CDR2 YFSETQ, per germline. The CDR3 nucleotides read TGCGCCAGCAGCTTGGCTGGGACAGGGAACATTCAGTACTTC. It specifies CASSLAGTGNIQYF.

This clone was detected once. The V call is TRBV3-1 (or the pseudogene TRBV3-2), the J call TRBJ1-5; D is possibly TRBD1 (6 bases). Per the germline V gene, CDR1 is LGHDT and CDR2 is YNNKEL (reference sequence). With 1 base removed from V and 1 base from J, the gap between germline ends came to 8 bases. This CDR3 contains 15 residues. CDR3 sequence (DNA): TGTGCCAGCAGCCAAGCAGGGGCAAGCAATCAGCCCCAGCATTTT. Translating it yields CASSQAGASNQPQHF.

This sequence joins TRBV3-1 (or the pseudogene TRBV3-2) and TRBJ1-2; no definite D call. This CDR3 is 16 amino acids long. Trimming pared 2 bases from V and 5 bases from J, leaving 18 bases between. CDR1 LGHDT and CDR2 YNNKEL come from the germline V gene (reference sequence). In DNA form, the CDR3 reads TGTGCCAGCAGCCAAAGCGCGATCCAAGCTCGGTATGGCTACACCTTC. Residues: CASSQSAIQARYGYTF.

The chain recombines TRBV5-1 with TRBJ2-1; possibly TRBD2 for D (6 bases). The CDR3 loop spans 14 amino acids. In germline, CDR1 is SGHRS, CDR2 YFSETQ. V was pared by 2 bases and J by 2 bases, with 8 bases between. In DNA, the CDR3 is TGCGCCAGCAGCTTTAGCGGAACCTACAATGAGCAGTTCTTC. Encoded protein: CASSFSGTYNEQFF.

The rearrangement links TRBV18 to TRBJ2-1; maybe TRBD1 (6 bases). Trimming cost V 6 bases and J 8 bases, with 32 bases left between them. CDR3 size: 19 residues. Germline values: CDR1 KGHSH, CDR2 LQKENI. The CDR3 is CASSHVYGLQKGTRDEQFF. In nucleotides, the CDR3 is TGTGCCAGCTCCCACGTGTATGGACTCCAAAAAGGGACACGAGATGAGCAGTTCTTC.

This chain uses TRBV6-2 or TRBV6-3 with TRBJ2-1; TRBD2 aligns across 9 bases. The CDR3 totals 16 residues. Germline CDR1 reads MNHEY; CDR2 reads SVGEGT. The junction had 12 bases not matched to a gene; V was cut back by 2 bases and J by 10 bases. CDR3 in DNA: TGTGCCAGCAGTTACGTCTTATGGCTAGCGGGGACAGAGCAGTTCTTC. It codes for CASSYVLWLAGTEQFF.

The V call is TRBV2, the J call TRBJ1-1; 7 bases are a match to TRBD1. Losses at the gene ends were 8 bases for V and 4 bases for J; bases not matched to a gene: 13. Germline V gives CDR1 SNHLY, CDR2 FYNNEI. The CDR3 runs to 15 residues. As DNA, the CDR3 is TGTGCCAGCGCCCAAACACAGGGGTTCGGCACTGAAGCTTTCTTT. Translating gives CASAQTQGFGTEAFF.

The gene calls are TRBV5-4 and TRBJ2-3; 7 bases match TRBD2. Germline V gene sequence: CDR1 SGHNT, CDR2 YYREEE (reference sequence). The length of the CDR3 is 13 residues. V was clipped by 9 bases and J by 6 bases; unmatched bases: 10. The CDR3 nucleotides are TGTGCCACTAGGACTAGTTTTATCGATACGCAGTATTTT. It specifies CATRTSFIDTQYF.

V and J are TRBV12-3 or TRBV12-4 and TRBJ1-2, with TRBD1 as a possible D gene (6 bases). V was cut by 6 bases and J by 8 bases, with 16 bases left in between. The CDR3 is 13 amino acids. The CDR3 sequence is CASSLNRVKGYTF. Here the CDR3 DNA reads TGTGCCAGCAGCCTGAACAGGGTTAAGGGCTACACCTTC.

The CDR3 loop is CASSIATGSYEQYF. CDR3 DNA: TGTGCCAGTAGTATAGCGACAGGATCCTACGAGCAGTACTTC. The chain carries TRBV19 and TRBJ2-7, with D possibly being TRBD1 (6 bases). Germline lookup yields CDR1 LNHDA and CDR2 SQIVND (reference sequence). V gave up 1 base and J gave up 1 base, with 8 bases separating them. The CDR3 length is 14 residues.

This chain connects TRBV29-1 to TRBJ2-1; the D call may be TRBD1 or TRBD2 (5 bases each). Trimming pared 3 bases from V and 3 bases from J, leaving 15 bases between. Germline CDR1 reads SQVTM; CDR2 reads ANQGSEA. The CDR3 is 15 amino acids. CDR3 in DNA: TGCAGCGTTGACCCGGACGGGACCTTCTACAATGAGCAGTTCTTC. It yields the protein CSVDPDGTFYNEQFF.

This chain joins TRBV28 and TRBJ1-1; 8 nucleotides align to TRBD1. V lost 6 bases, J lost 5 bases, and 5 bases stayed unmatched. Germline CDR1 is MDHEN and CDR2 is SYDVKM. The CDR3 has 13 residues. The CDR3 DNA follows: TGTGCCAGCAGGGACAGGGAGTTGACTGAAGCTTTCTTT. Its translation is CASRDRELTEAFF.

The rearrangement uses TRBV7-9 and TRBJ2-3; a possible D gene is TRBD2 (5 bases). The CDR3 totals 16 residues. Germline V gene data show CDR1 as SEHNR and CDR2 as FQNEAQ (reference sequence). Trimming cost V 2 bases and J 6 bases, with 18 bases left between them. This CDR3 reads CASSLPLGLRGDTQYF. The CDR3 nucleotides read TGTGCCAGCAGCTTACCATTAGGACTCCGCGGGGATACGCAGTATTTT.